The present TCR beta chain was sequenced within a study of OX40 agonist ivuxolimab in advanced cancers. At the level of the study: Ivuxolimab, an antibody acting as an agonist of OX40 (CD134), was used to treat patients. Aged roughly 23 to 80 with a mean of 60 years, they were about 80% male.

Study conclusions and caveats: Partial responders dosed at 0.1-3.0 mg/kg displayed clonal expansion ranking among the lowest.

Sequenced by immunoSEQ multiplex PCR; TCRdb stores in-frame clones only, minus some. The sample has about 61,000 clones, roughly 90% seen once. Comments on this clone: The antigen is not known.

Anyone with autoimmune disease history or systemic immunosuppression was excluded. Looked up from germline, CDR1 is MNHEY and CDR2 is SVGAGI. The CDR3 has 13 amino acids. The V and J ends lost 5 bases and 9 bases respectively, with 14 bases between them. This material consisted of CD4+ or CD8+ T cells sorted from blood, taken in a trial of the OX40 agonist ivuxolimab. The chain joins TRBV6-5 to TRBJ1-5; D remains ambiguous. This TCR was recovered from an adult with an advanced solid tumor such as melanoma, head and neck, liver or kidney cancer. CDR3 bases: TGTGCCAGCAGTCCTGACCGAACTTGGCCCCAGCATTTT. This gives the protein CASSPDRTWPQHF.